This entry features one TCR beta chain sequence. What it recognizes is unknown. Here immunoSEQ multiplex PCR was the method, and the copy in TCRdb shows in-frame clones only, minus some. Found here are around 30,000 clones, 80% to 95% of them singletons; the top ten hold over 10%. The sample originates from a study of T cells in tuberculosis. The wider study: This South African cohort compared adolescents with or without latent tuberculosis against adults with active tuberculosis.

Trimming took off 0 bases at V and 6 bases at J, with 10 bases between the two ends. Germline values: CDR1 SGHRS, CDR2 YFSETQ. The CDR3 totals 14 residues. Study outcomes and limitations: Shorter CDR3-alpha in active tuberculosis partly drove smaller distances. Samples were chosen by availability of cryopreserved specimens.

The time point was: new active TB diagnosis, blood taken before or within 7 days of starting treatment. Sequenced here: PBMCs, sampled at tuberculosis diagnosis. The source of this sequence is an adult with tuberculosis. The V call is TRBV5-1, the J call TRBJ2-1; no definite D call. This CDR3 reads CASSLALAPNEQFF. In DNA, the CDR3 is TGCGCCAGCAGCTTGGCCCTGGCCCCCAATGAGCAGTTCTTC.